This record covers a single TCR beta chain. The data derive from a study of blood T cell repertoires in COVID-19. Across the whole study: The United States, Italy and Spain provided the acute and convalescent COVID-19 samples.

CDR3 length: 15 amino acids. The V gene's germline CDR1 is SGHTA and CDR2 FQGNSA. V shed 5 bases, J shed 2 bases, and the junction held 5 bases outside the gene matches. TCRdb's table, derived via immunoSEQ multiplex PCR, lists solely in-frame clones and lacks some. The table has over 250,000 clones, 86% seen once; the top ten hold over 2%. The sequencing sample was made of PBMCs or T cells enriched from blood (not recorded which). This TCR was recovered from a woman younger than 35 who had recovered from COVID-19. J is TRBJ1-3 and V is TRBV7-2; 8 bases agree with TRBD1. CDR3 nucleotides: TGTGCCAGCAGCCTTAGGACAGGGCCTGGAAACACCATATATTTT. Protein: CASSLRTGPGNTIYF.